Each of the 4 T cell receptor beta chains below was sequenced from the same sample in a study of CD4 T cells in relation to SARS-CoV-2 and coronaviruses. No antigens are known for them. Generated by immunoSEQ multiplex PCR, the TCRdb table keeps only in-frame clones and is missing some. The sample includes approximately 36,000 clones, around 83% of them seen just once. The sequencing sample was made of naive CD4+ T cells from PBMCs, cultured in vitro. Subset denoted: naive CD4+ T cells isolated by negative enrichment. These receptors all come from an adult with COVID-19.

The V call is TRBV7-6, the J call TRBJ1-3, with D perhaps TRBD1 (6 bases). CDR3 length: 16 amino acids. CDR1 is SGHVS, CDR2 FNYEAQ, per germline. Trimming removed 1 base from V and 3 bases from J, with 13 bases in between. For the CDR3, the DNA is TGTGCCAGCAGCTTAGTAACAGGGCCAATTGGAAACACCATATATTTT. This codes for CASSLVTGPIGNTIYF.

The rearrangement links TRBV19 to TRBJ2-7, with D perhaps given as TRBD1 or TRBD2 (5 bases each). The germline CDR1 and CDR2 sequences are LNHDA and SQIVND (reference sequence). CDR3 length equals 11 residues. Between the trimmed V and J ends, which lost 6 bases and 6 bases, there was a span of 9 bases. The CDR3 protein is CASRRGGEQYF. CDR3 nucleotide sequence: TGTGCCAGTAGGAGGGGCGGCGAGCAGTACTTC. The complete variable domain, with remaining parts taken from reference TRBV19 and TRBJ2-7, reads DGGITQSPKYLFRKEGQNVTLSCEQNLNHDAMYWYRQDPGQGLRLIYYSQIVNDFQKGDIAEGYSVSREKKESFPLTVTSAQKNPTAFYLCASRRGGEQYFGPGTRLTVT.

This clone was picked up a small number of times. The chain uses TRBV2 and TRBJ2-3; D is possibly TRBD2 (5 bases). Germline values: CDR1 SNHLY, CDR2 FYNNEI. The germline V and J ends were trimmed by 7 bases and 6 bases, with 17 bases remaining between them. This CDR3 is built from 14 residues. CDR3 residues: CASNGKAESDTQYF. In DNA, the CDR3 is TGTGCCAGCAATGGAAAAGCGGAGTCGGATACGCAGTATTTT.

The V gene is TRBV5-1, the J gene TRBJ1-2, with a tentative D call TRBD1 (6 bases). Trimming stripped 3 bases from V and 4 bases from J, with 19 bases between. The CDR3 consists of 16 residues. The germline V gene has CDR1 SGHRS and CDR2 YFSETQ. CDR3 sequence: CASSSRGQGAIYGYTF. The CDR3 DNA reads as TGCGCCAGCAGCTCGCGGGGGCAGGGCGCTATCTATGGCTACACCTTC.